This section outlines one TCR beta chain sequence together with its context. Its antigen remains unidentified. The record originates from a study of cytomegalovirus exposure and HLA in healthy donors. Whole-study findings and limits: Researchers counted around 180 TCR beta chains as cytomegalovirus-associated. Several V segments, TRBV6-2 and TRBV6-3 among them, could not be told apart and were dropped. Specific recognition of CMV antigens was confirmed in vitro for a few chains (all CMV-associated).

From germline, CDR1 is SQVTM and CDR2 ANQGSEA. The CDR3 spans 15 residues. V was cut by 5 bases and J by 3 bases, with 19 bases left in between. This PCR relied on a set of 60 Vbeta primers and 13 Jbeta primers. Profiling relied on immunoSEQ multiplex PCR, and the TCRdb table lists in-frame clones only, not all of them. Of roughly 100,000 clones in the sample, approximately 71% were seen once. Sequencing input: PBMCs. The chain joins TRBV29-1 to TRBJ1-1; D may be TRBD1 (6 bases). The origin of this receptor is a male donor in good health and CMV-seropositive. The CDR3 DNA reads TGCAGCGTTAACGGAGGGGGGGGGCAGGACACTGAAGCTTTCTTT. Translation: CSVNGGGGQDTEAFF.